The present T cell receptor (beta chain) was sequenced within a study of T cell responses to AZD1222 COVID-19 vaccine. This CDR3 contains 14 residues. Per the germline V gene, CDR1 is SGHTA and CDR2 is FQGNSA. V was trimmed by 6 bases and J by 5 bases, leaving 16 bases between them. Generated by immunoSEQ multiplex PCR, the TCRdb table keeps only in-frame clones and is missing some. The data show 33,000 or so clones, more than 75% seen once. On this clone: What it binds is not known.

Whole-study results and caveats: Among the donors, most were white British and more were female, and clonal diversity was possibly underestimated. Spike-specific TCR breadth and depth both grew after two AZD1222 doses.

The genes are TRBV7-2 and TRBJ1-1; a possible D gene is TRBD1 (5 bases). Specimen: peripheral blood, collected 28 days after the second AZD1222 dose. The receptor comes from an adult who received the AZD1222 COVID-19 vaccine. The CDR3 region is CASSPSQGRTEAFF. CDR3 DNA sequence: TGTGCCAGCAGTCCCTCGCAGGGTAGGACTGAAGCTTTCTTT. The whole variable domain, filled in from reference TRBV7-2 and TRBJ1-1, reads GAGVSQSPSNKVTEKGKDVELRCDPISGHTALYWYRQSLGQGLEFLIYFQGNSAPDKSGLPSDRFSAERTGGSVSTLTIQRTQQEDSAVYLCASSPSQGRTEAFFGQGTRLTVV.